A selection of T cell receptor beta chains follows, all from one sample in a study of shared clonotypes between healthy human individuals. Profiled with immunoSEQ multiplex PCR; TCRdb holds only in-frame clones, not every one. The repertoire consists of roughly 570,000 clones, with about 98% occurring once and the leading ten covering approximately 0.3%. Sequencing input: naive CD8+ T cells sorted from blood. The source is a man aged 30 to 39 in good health. The CDR3 runs from the conserved cysteine through the conserved F or W. D genes are given only for firm matches. Some rows have no size entry. The others give once, few or many, or a class for an expanded clone.

V	length	D	size	J	DNA	CDR3
TRBV7-8	12	.	.	TRBJ2-3	TGTGCCAGCAGCCCTTTTGGACGCACTTACCTTTTC	CASSPFGRTYLF
TRBV9	12	.	.	TRBJ2-7	TGTGCCAGCAGCGACAGACAGCTCGAGCAGTACTTC	CASSDRQLEQYF
TRBV9	14	.	.	TRBJ2-1	TGTGCCAGCAGCGTAGGGGGGGAAACGGATGAGCAGTTCTTC	CASSVGGETDEQFF
TRBV10-2	20	TRBD2	.	TRBJ2-1	TGCGCCAGCAGCGAAGGTCCGGGACGAAGAGCAGCGGGAGGGATCAATGAGCAGTTCTTC	CASSEGPGRRAAGGINEQFF
TRBV7-9	16	TRBD1	.	TRBJ2-7	TGTGCCAGCAGCTCCTCCGGGACAGGGGAGGCCTACGAGCAGTACTTC	CASSSSGTGEAYEQYF
TRBV28	14	.	.	TRBJ1-5	TGTGCCAGCAGCCTTACGGGGGGTGGACTGCCCCAGCATTTT	CASSLTGGGLPQHF
TRBV5-5	15	.	.	TRBJ2-1	TGTGCCAGCAGCTTGGAGTTTGCGCGGGACAATGAGCAGTTCTTC	CASSLEFARDNEQFF
TRBV6-5	14	.	.	TRBJ2-2	TGTGCCAGCAGCTTTACTAGTATCACCGGGGAGCTGTTTTTT	CASSFTSITGELFF
TRBV4-1	16	TRBD1	.	TRBJ2-7	TGCGCCAGCAGCCAAGAATCGTTGGGACAGTTAAACGAGCAGTACTTC	CASSQESLGQLNEQYF
TRBV7-6	14	.	.	TRBJ2-1	TGTGCCAGCAGCCACCGACTAGAGGGGAATGAGCAGTTCTTC	CASSHRLEGNEQFF
TRBV7-9	11	.	.	TRBJ1-4	TGTGCCAGCAGTCCTGACGAGGAACTGTTTTTT	CASSPDEELFF
TRBV5-1	14	.	.	TRBJ2-3	TGCGCCACCAGCCTTAGCGCAAGCACAGATACGCAGTATTTT	CATSLSASTDTQYF
TRBV4-1	15	.	.	TRBJ1-1	TGCGCCAGCAGCCAAGATGTCCAGTTCCGCATTGAAGCTTTCTTT	CASSQDVQFRIEAFF
TRBV7-9	14	.	.	TRBJ2-1	TGTGCCAGCGGGATCAGGGGCCCCTACAATGAGCAGTTCTTC	CASGIRGPYNEQFF
TRBV7-8	18	.	.	TRBJ1-5	TGTGCCAGCAGCGAGACCGGGATCCGTCCACCTAGCAATCAGCCCCAGCATTTT	CASSETGIRPPSNQPQHF
TRBV25-1	16	.	.	TRBJ2-2	TGTGCCAGCAGTGAACTCGAGGGAGAGGGTGGCGGGGAGCTGTTTTTT	CASSELEGEGGGELFF
TRBV7-9	16	TRBD2	.	TRBJ2-1	TGTGCCAGCAGCTTAGCAGGACTAGCGGCAAACAATGAGCAGTTCTTC	CASSLAGLAANNEQFF
TRBV28	14	.	.	TRBJ2-7	TGTGCCAGCAGTTTCCAGGGGATATTTTACGAGCAGTACTTC	CASSFQGIFYEQYF
TRBV5-1	15	.	.	TRBJ2-3	TGCGCCAGCAGCTTGGGTGGAGCCCCCACAGATACGCAGTATTTT	CASSLGGAPTDTQYF
TRBV15	14	.	.	TRBJ1-1	TGTGCCACCAGCAGTATTGGGGGGTGGGTGGAGGCTTTCTTT	CATSSIGGWVEAFF
TRBV7-8	16	.	.	TRBJ2-1	TGTGCCAGCAGCTTAGAACAGAGCCTGGGAGACAATGAGCAGTTCTTC	CASSLEQSLGDNEQFF
TRBV7-9	17	TRBD2	.	TRBJ2-1	TGTGCCAGCAGCTTAACGACTAGCGGGCAGCTGTACAATGAGCAGTTCTTC	CASSLTTSGQLYNEQFF
TRBV29-1	14	.	.	TRBJ1-4	TGCAGCGTACGGAAAACAGCTCCAAATGAAAAACTGTTTTTT	CSVRKTAPNEKLFF
TRBV27	14	.	.	TRBJ1-1	TGTGCCAGCAGGGGACGGCCCATGAACACTGAAGCTTTCTTT	CASRGRPMNTEAFF
TRBV28	14	TRBD1	.	TRBJ2-7	TGTGCCAGCATCAACCGGGACAGGGACTACGAGCAGTACTTC	CASINRDRDYEQYF
TRBV30	10	.	.	TRBJ2-5	TGTGCCTGGAGTGGGGAGACCCAGTACTTC	CAWSGETQYF
TRBV10-3	13	.	.	TRBJ2-1	TGTGCCATCAGTGAGTGGGGGACAAATGAGCAGTTCTTC	CAISEWGTNEQFF
TRBV27	18	TRBD2	.	TRBJ2-1	TGTGCCAGCAGGTCTACTAGCGGGAAGATTAATCCCTACAATGAGCAGTTCTTC	CASRSTSGKINPYNEQFF
TRBV9	17	.	.	TRBJ1-1	TGTGCCAGCAGCCTGAGCAGTAGGGGGTTAGAAAACACTGAAGCTTTCTTT	CASSLSSRGLENTEAFF
TRBV7-9	13	.	.	TRBJ2-3	TGTGCCAGCACCCCAGGGAGTACAGATACGCAGTATTTT	CASTPGSTDTQYF
TRBV14	15	.	.	TRBJ2-1	TGTGCCAGCAGCCAAGTGGGGAGTAGGTTCTATGAGCAGTTCTTC	CASSQVGSRFYEQFF
TRBV6-5	15	TRBD2	.	TRBJ2-3	TGTGCCAGCAGTTCCTGGGGGAGGGGAGCAGATACGCAGTATTTT	CASSSWGRGADTQYF
TRBV28	15	TRBD1	.	TRBJ1-5	TGTGCCAGCACCCTCTACCAGGGGGCCAATCAGCCCCAGCATTTT	CASTLYQGANQPQHF
TRBV9	17	TRBD2	once	TRBJ2-7	TGTGCCAGCAGCGGAGCCGGGACTAGCGGCTCCCCCTACGAGCAGTACTTC	CASSGAGTSGSPYEQYF
TRBV28	14	.	.	TRBJ2-5	TGTGCCAGCAGTTCACGTCCGCACCAAGAGACCCAGTACTTC	CASSSRPHQETQYF
TRBV29-1	12	TRBD2	.	TRBJ2-7	TGCAGCGTTGGACGCGCGGGGGGCGAGCAGTACTTC	CSVGRAGGEQYF
TRBV29-1	17	TRBD2	.	TRBJ2-3	TGCAGCGCCCCCGGGGGCCTAGCGGGAGGGCCAGTGGATACGCAGTATTTT	CSAPGGLAGGPVDTQYF
TRBV7-9	14	.	.	TRBJ2-1	TGTGCCAGCAGTCTAGGAGGCAGTCTTAATGAGCAGTTCTTC	CASSLGGSLNEQFF
TRBV7-9	13	.	.	TRBJ1-1	TGTGCCAGCAGCTTAGGGGGCAGGGAGGAAGCTTTCTTT	CASSLGGREEAFF
TRBV7-3	15	.	.	TRBJ2-3	TGTGCCAGCAGCTTAGGCGGAGGGGACACAGATACGCAGTATTTT	CASSLGGGDTDTQYF
TRBV4-1	14	.	once	TRBJ2-7	TGCGCCAGCAGCCAAGAGGGCCTAGACCACGAGCAGTACTTC	CASSQEGLDHEQYF
TRBV5-4	13	.	.	TRBJ1-1	TGTGCCAGCAGCCCGCTGACAGGCACTGAAGCTTTCTTT	CASSPLTGTEAFF
TRBV4-1	13	.	.	TRBJ2-1	TGCGCCAGCAGGCAGGCCCTTTCCAATGAGCAGTTCTTC	CASRQALSNEQFF
TRBV6-6	13	.	.	TRBJ2-5	TGTGCCAGCAGTCTAAGGGGGGGAGAGACCCAGTACTTC	CASSLRGGETQYF
TRBV5-6	15	TRBD1	.	TRBJ1-2	TGTGCCAGCAGCCCAACCGGGACAGAGACGTATGGCTACACCTTC	CASSPTGTETYGYTF
TRBV27	15	.	.	TRBJ2-7	TGTGCCAGCAGTATTACAGGGAACCCATCCTACGAGCAGTACTTC	CASSITGNPSYEQYF
TRBV5-6	15	TRBD1	.	TRBJ1-4	TGTGCCAGCAGCTTGGTAGGGACAGTTAATGAAAAACTGTTTTTT	CASSLVGTVNEKLFF
TRBV25-1	10	.	.	TRBJ2-7	TGTGCCAGCGCGAGGGAGGAGCAGTACTTC	CASAREEQYF
TRBV11-2	12	.	.	TRBJ2-7	TGTGCCAGCAGCTGGGACGCCCGGGAGCAGTACTTC	CASSWDAREQYF